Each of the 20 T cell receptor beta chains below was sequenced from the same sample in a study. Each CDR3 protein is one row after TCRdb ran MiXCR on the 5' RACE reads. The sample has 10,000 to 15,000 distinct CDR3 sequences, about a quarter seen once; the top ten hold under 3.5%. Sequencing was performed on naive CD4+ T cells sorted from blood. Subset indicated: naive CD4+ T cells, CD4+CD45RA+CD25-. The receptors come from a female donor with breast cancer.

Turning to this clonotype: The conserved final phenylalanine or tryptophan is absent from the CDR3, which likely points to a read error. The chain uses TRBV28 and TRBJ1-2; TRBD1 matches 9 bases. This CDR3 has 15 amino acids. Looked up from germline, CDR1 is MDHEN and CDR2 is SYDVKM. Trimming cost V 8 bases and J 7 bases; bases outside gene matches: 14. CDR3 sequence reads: CASGPSLTGGSGYTL. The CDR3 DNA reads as TGTGCCAGCGGTCCCTCCCTTACAGGGGGCAGTGGCTACACCCTC.

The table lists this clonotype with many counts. The DNA of the CDR3 is TGTGCCAGCAGCTTGCAGGAGGGGTATGGCTACACCTTC. This sequence encodes CASSLQEGYGYTF. The chain uses TRBV5-4 and TRBJ1-2; possibly TRBD1 for D (5 bases). The CDR3 runs to 13 residues. V was pared by 1 base and J by 5 bases, with 9 bases between. From germline, CDR1 is SGHNT and CDR2 YYREEE (reference sequence).

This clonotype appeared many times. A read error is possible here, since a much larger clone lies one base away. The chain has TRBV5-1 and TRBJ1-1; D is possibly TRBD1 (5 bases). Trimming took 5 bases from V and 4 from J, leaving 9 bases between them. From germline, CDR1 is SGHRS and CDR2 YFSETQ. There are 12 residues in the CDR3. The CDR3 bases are TGCGCCAGCAGGTCAGGGACCACTGAAGCTTTCTTT. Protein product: CASRSGTTEAFF. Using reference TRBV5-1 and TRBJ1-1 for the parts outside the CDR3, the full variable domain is KAGVTQTPRYLIKTRGQQVTLSCSPISGHRSVSWYQQTPGQGLQFLFEYFSETQRNKGNFPGRFSGRQFSNSRSEMNVSTLELGDSALYLCASRSGTTEAFFGQGTRLTVV.

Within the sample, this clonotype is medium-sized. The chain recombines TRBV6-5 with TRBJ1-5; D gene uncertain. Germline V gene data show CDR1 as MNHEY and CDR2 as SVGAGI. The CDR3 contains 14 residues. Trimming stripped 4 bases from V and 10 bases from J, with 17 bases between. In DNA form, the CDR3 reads TGTGCCAGCAGTTCCATACGCGCTCCAGGACCCCAGCATTTT. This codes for CASSSIRAPGPQHF.

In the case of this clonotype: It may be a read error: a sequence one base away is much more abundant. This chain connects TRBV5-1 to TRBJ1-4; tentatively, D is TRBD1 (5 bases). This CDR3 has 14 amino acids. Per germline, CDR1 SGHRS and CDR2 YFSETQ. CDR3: CASSLGTYNEKLLF. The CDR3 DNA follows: TGCGCCAGCAGCTTGGGGACATATAATGAAAAACTGTTGTTT.

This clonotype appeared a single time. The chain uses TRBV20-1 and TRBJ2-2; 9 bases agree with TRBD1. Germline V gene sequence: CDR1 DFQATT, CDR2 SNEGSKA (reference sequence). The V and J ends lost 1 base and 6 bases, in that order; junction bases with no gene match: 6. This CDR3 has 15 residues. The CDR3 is CSARVPGQGPGELFF. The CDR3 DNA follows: TGCAGTGCTAGAGTGCCGGGACAGGGTCCCGGGGAGCTGTTTTTT.

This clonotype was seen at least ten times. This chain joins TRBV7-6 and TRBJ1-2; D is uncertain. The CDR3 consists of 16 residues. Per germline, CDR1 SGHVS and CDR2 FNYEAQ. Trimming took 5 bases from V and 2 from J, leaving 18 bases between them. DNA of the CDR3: TGTGCCAGCAGCCCGGACCCAAGCAATAGGAACTATGGCTACACCTTC. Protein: CASSPDPSNRNYGYTF.

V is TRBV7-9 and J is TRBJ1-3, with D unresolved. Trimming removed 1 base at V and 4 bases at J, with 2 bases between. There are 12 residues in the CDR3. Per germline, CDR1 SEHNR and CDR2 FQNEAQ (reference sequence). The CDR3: CASSLGGNTIYF. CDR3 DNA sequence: TGTGCCAGCAGCTTAGGGGGAAACACCATATATTTT.

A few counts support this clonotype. CDR3: CASSPSSGTSYNEQFF. The CDR3 DNA follows: TGCGCCAGCAGCCCCTCTAGCGGGACATCCTACAATGAGCAGTTCTTC. The V and J genes are TRBV5-1 and TRBJ2-1, with 9 positions matching TRBD2. V lost 4 bases to trimming and J lost 1 base; unmatched junction nucleotides: 6. The CDR3 has 16 amino acids. Germline assignment: CDR1 SGHRS and CDR2 YFSETQ.

DNA of the CDR3: TGCAGTGCTCGCTCCGGCGTTGACCAGTACTTC. Translated, it gives CSARSGVDQYF. V and J are TRBV20-1 and TRBJ2-7; D is unresolved. The CDR3 is made up of 11 amino acids. V shed 5 bases and J shed 10 bases, with 15 bases lying between them. Germline V CDR1 and CDR2: DFQATT, SNEGSKA (reference sequence).

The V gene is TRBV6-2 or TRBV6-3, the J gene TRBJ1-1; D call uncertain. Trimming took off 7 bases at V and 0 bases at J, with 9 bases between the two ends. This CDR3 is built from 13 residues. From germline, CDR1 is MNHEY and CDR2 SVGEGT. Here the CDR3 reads CASTSTMNTEAFF. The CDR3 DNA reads TGTGCCAGCACCTCGACAATGAACACTGAAGCTTTCTTT.

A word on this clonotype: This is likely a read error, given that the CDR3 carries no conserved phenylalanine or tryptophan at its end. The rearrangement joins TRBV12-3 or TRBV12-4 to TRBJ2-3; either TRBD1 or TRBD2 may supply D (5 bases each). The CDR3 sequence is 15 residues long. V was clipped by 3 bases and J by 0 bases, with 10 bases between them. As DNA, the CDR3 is TGTGCCAGCAGTTTTTATGGGGGTAGCACAGATACGCAGTATCTT. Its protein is CASSFYGGSTDTQYL.

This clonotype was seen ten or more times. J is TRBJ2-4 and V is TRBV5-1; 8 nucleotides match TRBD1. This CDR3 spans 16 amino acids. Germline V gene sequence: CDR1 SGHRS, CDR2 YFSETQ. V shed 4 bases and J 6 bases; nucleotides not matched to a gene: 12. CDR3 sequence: CASSPGGGQGGNIQYF. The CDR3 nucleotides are TGCGCCAGCAGCCCAGGAGGAGGACAGGGAGGAAACATTCAGTACTTC.

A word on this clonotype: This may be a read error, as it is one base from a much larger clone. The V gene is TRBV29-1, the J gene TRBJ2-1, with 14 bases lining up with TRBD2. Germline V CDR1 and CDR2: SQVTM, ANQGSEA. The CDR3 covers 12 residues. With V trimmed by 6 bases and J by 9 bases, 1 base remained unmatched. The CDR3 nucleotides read TGCAGCGTAGGGACTAGCGGGAGTGAGCAGTTCTTC. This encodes CSVGTSGSEQFF.

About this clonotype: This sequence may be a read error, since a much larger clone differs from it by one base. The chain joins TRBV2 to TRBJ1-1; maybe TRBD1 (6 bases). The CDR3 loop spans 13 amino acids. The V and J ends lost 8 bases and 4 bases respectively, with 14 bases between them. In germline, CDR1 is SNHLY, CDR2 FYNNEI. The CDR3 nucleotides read TGTGCCAGCGAGAGGGGGGGGAGCACTGAAGCTTTCTTT. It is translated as CASERGGSTEAFF.

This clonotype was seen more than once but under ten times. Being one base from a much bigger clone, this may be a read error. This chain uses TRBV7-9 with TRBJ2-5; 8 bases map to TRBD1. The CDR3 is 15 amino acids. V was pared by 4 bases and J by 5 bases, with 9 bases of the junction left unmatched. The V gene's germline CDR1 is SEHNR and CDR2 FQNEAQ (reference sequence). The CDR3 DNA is TGTGCCAGCAGCTCTCAGGGGGCCTCCTCGGAGACCCAGTACTTC. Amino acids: CASSSQGASSETQYF.

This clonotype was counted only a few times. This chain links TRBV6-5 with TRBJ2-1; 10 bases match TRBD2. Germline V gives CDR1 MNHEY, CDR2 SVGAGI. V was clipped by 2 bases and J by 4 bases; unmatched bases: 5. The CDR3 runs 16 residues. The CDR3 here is CASSYGVTSGYNEQFF. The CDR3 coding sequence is TGTGCCAGCAGTTACGGTGTGACTAGCGGGTACAATGAGCAGTTCTTC.

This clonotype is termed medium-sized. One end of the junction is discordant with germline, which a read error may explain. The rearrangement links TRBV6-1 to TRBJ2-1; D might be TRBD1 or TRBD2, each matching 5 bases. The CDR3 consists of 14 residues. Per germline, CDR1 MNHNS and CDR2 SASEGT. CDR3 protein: CANSLGVTYNEQFF. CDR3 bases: TGTGCCAACAGTCTGGGGGTCACCTACAATGAGCAGTTCTTC.

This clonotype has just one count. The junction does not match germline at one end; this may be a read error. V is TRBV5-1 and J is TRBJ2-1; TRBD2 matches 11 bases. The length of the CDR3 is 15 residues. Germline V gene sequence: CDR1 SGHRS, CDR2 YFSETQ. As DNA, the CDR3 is TGCGCCAGCAGCAAGGTGACTAGCGGGGATGGTGAGCGGTTCTTC. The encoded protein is CASSKVTSGDGERFF.

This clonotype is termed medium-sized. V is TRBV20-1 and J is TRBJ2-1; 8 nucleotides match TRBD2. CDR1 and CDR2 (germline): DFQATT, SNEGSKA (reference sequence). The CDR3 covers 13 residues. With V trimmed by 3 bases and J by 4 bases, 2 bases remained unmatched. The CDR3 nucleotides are TGCAGTGCTAGCGGGAGGGTATACAATGAGCAGTTCTTC. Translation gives CSASGRVYNEQFF.